Sequencing of this T cell receptor beta chain was carried out in a study of post-analysis software for immune sequencing data. Study-level background: Recorded disease courses covered relapsing-remitting, secondary progressive and progressive-relapsing multiple sclerosis. Some patients had no subtype annotation. Whole-study findings and limits: Those samples that were prepared in the same batch co-clustered strongly by F measure. About five TRBV segments, including TRBV5-6, TRBV5-1 and TRBV20-1, were more frequent in patients than controls. When compared against controls, multiple sclerosis patients showed significantly lower normalized Chao1 diversity.

Of note for this clonotype: As yet, its antigen is unknown.

The CDR3 covers 15 residues. Trimming shortened V by 0 bases and J by 0 bases, and 9 bases separated the two germline ends. CDR1 and CDR2 from the germline V gene are SGHKS and YYEKEE (reference sequence). The TCR beta cDNA libraries carried unique molecular identifiers. The source material, about 0.9 to 11 million T cells, gave rise to approximately 520,000 cDNA molecules. TCRdb recomputed calls from the PCR reads with MiXCR, one row per CDR3 protein. The sample holds roughly 800,000 distinct CDR3 sequences, approximately 44% seen once. Material for sequencing was blood. The TCR comes from a girl aged 10 to 17 with multiple sclerosis. The rearrangement links TRBV5-5 to TRBJ1-2, with no clear D. The CDR3 spells CASSLGEAANYGYTF. The CDR3 DNA reads TGTGCCAGCAGCTTGGGCGAGGCCGCTAACTATGGCTACACCTTC. The full variable domain, in which reference TRBV5-5 and TRBJ1-2 provide the parts outside the CDR3, is DAGVTQSPTHLIKTRGQQVTLRCSPISGHKSVSWYQQVLGQGPQFIFQYYEKEERGRGNFPDRFSARQFPNYSSELNVNALLLGDSALYLCASSLGEAANYGYTFGSGTRLTVV.